Following are 18 T cell receptor beta chains from one sample sequenced in a study of T cell responses to AZD1222 COVID-19 vaccine. TCRdb's table, derived via immunoSEQ multiplex PCR, lists solely in-frame clones and lacks some. The sample carries approximately 110,000 clones, roughly 88% recorded once. Source: peripheral blood, taken 28 days after the second AZD1222 dose. The source of these receptors is an adult who received the AZD1222 COVID-19 vaccine.

The chain has TRBV10-3 and TRBJ2-1; 12 nucleotides agree with TRBD2. With V trimmed by 2 bases and J by 6 bases, 5 bases remained unmatched. The germline V gene encodes CDR1 ENHRY and CDR2 SYGVKD. CDR3 length equals 16 residues. The CDR3 reads CAISEEGLAGLNEQFF. The CDR3 DNA sequence: TGTGCCATCAGTGAGGAGGGACTAGCGGGCCTCAATGAGCAGTTCTTC.

Only one count was recorded for this clone. The chain couples TRBV5-1 to TRBJ2-3; 10 nucleotides align to TRBD2. Trimming at V came to 4 bases and at J to 4 bases, leaving 9 bases not matched to a gene. The germline CDR1 and CDR2 sequences are SGHRS and YFSETQ. This CDR3 region has 16 residues. Written as DNA, the CDR3 is TGCGCCAGCAGCCCGGTAACTAGCGGGGCGTCAGATACGCAGTATTTT. This encodes CASSPVTSGASDTQYF.

This chain joins TRBV15 and TRBJ1-2; perhaps TRBD1 as D (5 bases). Trimming pared 1 base from V and 4 bases from J, leaving 10 bases between. The CDR3 loop spans 14 amino acids. Germline loops: CDR1 LNHNV, CDR2 YYDKDF (reference sequence). The CDR3 nucleotides read TGTGCCACCAGCAGAGTCGGGGGAGGCTATGGCTACACCTTC. Protein product: CATSRVGGGYGYTF.

In nucleotides, the CDR3 is TGCGCCAGCAGCCAAATCGGGGGATACGGGGAGACCCAGTACTTC. It translates to CASSQIGGYGETQYF. The rearrangement uses TRBV4-3 and TRBJ2-5; D possibly corresponds to TRBD2 (6 bases). Trimming cost V 2 bases and J 5 bases, with 15 bases left between them. CDR3 size: 15 residues. The germline V gene has CDR1 LGHNA and CDR2 YSLEER.

This CDR3 reads CASSTRTSGGPTPTDTQYF. DNA of the CDR3: TGTGCCAGTAGTACGAGGACTAGCGGGGGGCCCACCCCCACAGATACGCAGTATTTT. V usage is TRBV19 and J usage is TRBJ2-3, with 14 bases matching TRBD2. This CDR3 has 19 residues. The germline CDR1 and CDR2 sequences are LNHDA and SQIVND (reference sequence). V was pared by 4 bases and J by 2 bases, with 11 bases of the junction left unmatched.

The sample holds a few counts of this clone. V gene TRBV24-1 combines with J gene TRBJ2-7; D is unresolved. Trimming left V 3 bases short and J 3 bases short, with 5 bases between. This CDR3 comprises 12 residues. The germline CDR1 and CDR2 sequences are KGHDR and SFDVKD. DNA for the CDR3: TGTGCCACCAGTGATAACCGCTACGAGCAGTACTTC. Translation gives CATSDNRYEQYF.

This clone was detected a few times. The chain is built from TRBV5-4 and TRBJ1-1; no reliable D call. Per germline, CDR1 SGHNT and CDR2 YYREEE (reference sequence). Trimming pared 4 bases from V and 2 bases from J, leaving 9 bases between. This CDR3 is 13 amino acids long. CDR3 in amino acids: CASSRGRNTEAFF. In DNA, the CDR3 is TGTGCCAGCAGCCGCGGACGAAACACTGAAGCTTTCTTT. Based on the CDR3 plus reference TRBV5-4 and TRBJ1-1, the full variable domain is ETGVTQSPTHLIKTRGQQVTLRCSSQSGHNTVSWYQQALGQGPQFIFQYYREEENGRGNFPPRFSGLQFPNYSSELNVNALELDDSALYLCASSRGRNTEAFFGQGTRLTVV.

This clone was counted a single time. The chain links TRBV5-1 to TRBJ1-2; 8 nucleotides agree with TRBD1. The germline CDR1 and CDR2 sequences are SGHRS and YFSETQ. The V and J ends lost 1 base and 2 bases, in that order; junction bases with no gene match: 1. This CDR3 contains 14 residues. The CDR3 sequence is CASSLSGGNYGYTF. For the CDR3, the DNA is TGCGCCAGCAGCTTGTCAGGGGGCAACTATGGCTACACCTTC. Drawing the rest from reference TRBV5-1 and TRBJ1-2, the complete variable domain is KAGVTQTPRYLIKTRGQQVTLSCSPISGHRSVSWYQQTPGQGLQFLFEYFSETQRNKGNFPGRFSGRQFSNSRSEMNVSTLELGDSALYLCASSLSGGNYGYTFGSGTRLTVV.

A single count supports this clone. The chain has TRBV4-2 and TRBJ1-3; no firm D call. The germline CDR1 and CDR2 sequences are LGHNA and YNFKEQ. The CDR3 is made up of 13 amino acids. V was cut by 0 bases and J by 3 bases, with 3 bases left in between. As DNA, the CDR3 is TGTGCCAGCAGCCAAGAGGGTGGAAACACCATATATTTT. As protein: CASSQEGGNTIYF.

The chain joins TRBV12-3 or TRBV12-4 to TRBJ1-1; 7 positions match TRBD1. The CDR3 is made up of 12 amino acids. V dropped 5 bases and J dropped 5; count of bases not matched to a gene: 2. The CDR3 loop is CASSPGGTEAFF. Written as DNA, the CDR3 is TGTGCCAGCAGTCCAGGGGGTACTGAAGCTTTCTTT.

This clone occurred once. The chain couples TRBV7-8 to TRBJ2-2, with D perhaps matching TRBD2 (6 bases). The V and J ends lost 5 bases and 5 bases respectively, with 15 bases between them. Germline CDR1 reads SGHVS; CDR2 reads FQNEAQ. This CDR3 has 15 residues. The CDR3 region is CASSPGGEVTGELFF. In nucleotides, the CDR3 is TGTGCCAGCAGCCCCGGAGGGGAGGTGACCGGGGAGCTGTTTTTT.

CDR3 residues: CASSDGGQGRGGYTF. CDR3 in DNA: TGTGCCAGCAGTGACGGTGGACAGGGCCGTGGTGGCTACACCTTC. This chain connects TRBV6-1 to TRBJ1-2, with TRBD1 matching 8 bases. This CDR3 comprises 15 residues. Losses at the gene ends were 3 bases for V and 7 bases for J; bases not matched to a gene: 10. Germline lookup yields CDR1 MNHNS and CDR2 SASEGT.

Here the CDR3 DNA reads TGTGCCAGCAGTTTTCAGGGGGCGCAAACAGATACGCAGTATTTT. Protein: CASSFQGAQTDTQYF. The V and J genes are TRBV6-2 or TRBV6-3 and TRBJ2-3, with 8 bases matching TRBD1. The CDR3 covers 15 residues. After removal of 4 bases from V and 3 bases from J, the junction contained 6 bases not matched to a gene. Looked up from germline, CDR1 is MNHEY and CDR2 is SVGEGT.

The rearrangement uses TRBV7-2 and TRBJ2-7, with 10 positions matching TRBD1. With 6 bases clipped from V and 3 bases from J, the junction kept 5 bases outside the gene matches. CDR3 length equals 14 residues. CDR1 is SGHTA, CDR2 FQGNSA, per germline. Here the CDR3 reads CASRRDRGFYEQYF. The CDR3 region has the DNA TGTGCCAGCAGACGGGACAGGGGTTTCTACGAGCAGTACTTC.

The chain combines TRBV7-9 with TRBJ2-3, with 9 positions matching TRBD2. Unmatched junction bases numbered 8, after V lost 5 bases and J lost 8 bases. The germline V gene has CDR1 SEHNR and CDR2 FQNEAQ (reference sequence). The CDR3 sequence is 14 residues long. CDR3 protein: CASSPGLAFGTQYF. The CDR3 region has the DNA TGTGCCAGCAGCCCGGGACTAGCCTTTGGTACGCAGTATTTT.

The chain employs TRBV28 and TRBJ2-5, with 8 bases that match TRBD1. CDR1 is MDHEN, CDR2 SYDVKM, per germline. The V and J ends lost 0 bases and 5 bases, in that order; junction bases with no gene match: 8. CDR3 length equals 16 residues. CDR3 loop: CASSLWGRGRGETQYF. CDR3 in DNA: TGTGCCAGCAGTTTATGGGGCAGGGGGCGCGGGGAGACCCAGTACTTC.

The chain has TRBV10-3 and TRBJ1-6; unclear D gene. V lost 0 bases and J 3 bases, leaving 9 bases between the germline ends. The germline gives CDR1 ENHRY, CDR2 SYGVKD. CDR3 length: 16 residues. This chain's CDR3 is CAISESQNYYNSPLHF. The CDR3 DNA follows: TGTGCCATCAGTGAGTCCCAGAATTACTATAATTCACCCCTCCACTTT.

This clone came up once. The CDR3 nucleotides are TGTGCCAGCAGTGCCATCGAATGGAAAGCTTTCTTT. Amino acids: CASSAIEWKAFF. The chain has TRBV12-3 or TRBV12-4 and TRBJ1-1; D gene unclear. V lost 5 bases and J lost 9, with 13 bases in between. CDR3 length: 12 residues.